The 13 T cell receptor beta chains reported below all come from one sample, sequenced in a study of blood T cell repertoires in COVID-19 (dated by TCRdb to 2018 to 2021). The library was obtained by the immunoSEQ multiplex PCR assay. TCRdb mirrors the immuneACCESS table, restricted to in-frame sequences. Some clones are absent from its copies; in checked studies, under half trace to an unresolved V gene, and the reason for the others is unknown. This sample lists 43,000 or so clones; approximately 89% were detected once. Approximately 15% of the sample is taken by the ten largest. The sample was peripheral blood. The receptors stem from a man aged 55 to 70 with active or convalescent COVID-19.

V is TRBV5-4 and J is TRBJ1-1, with a weak D call TRBD1 (6 bases). Deletions cut 0 bases from V and 8 bases from J, with 11 bases between. Germline V gene lookup returns CDR1 SGHNT and CDR2 YYREEE (reference sequence). This CDR3 has 13 amino acids. CDR3 sequence: CASSLGTGREAFF. The CDR3, as DNA: TGTGCCAGCAGCTTGGGTACAGGGCGGGAAGCTTTCTTT.

The chain couples TRBV14 to TRBJ1-4; D is perhaps TRBD1 (5 bases). The germline V gene encodes CDR1 SGHDN and CDR2 FVKESK. Trimming pared 6 bases from V and 8 bases from J, leaving 16 bases between. The CDR3 has 14 residues. CDR3 nucleotide sequence: TGTGCCAGCAGTCCCCCGGGGGGTGTGGAAAAACTGTTTTTT. Translation gives CASSPPGGVEKLFF.

The CDR3 protein is CATSRTSGVTGELFF. In nucleotides, the CDR3 is TGTGCCACCAGCAGGACTAGCGGGGTGACCGGGGAGCTGTTTTTT. The rearrangement links TRBV15 to TRBJ2-2; 11 nucleotides match TRBD2. The CDR3 runs 15 residues. The V and J ends lost 3 bases and 5 bases, in that order; junction bases with no gene match: 2. From germline, CDR1 is LNHNV and CDR2 YYDKDF (reference sequence).

The V call is TRBV6-6, the J call TRBJ1-2; TRBD1 agrees at 9 bases. The CDR3 extends over 15 amino acids. The junction had 8 bases not matched to a gene; V was cut back by 5 bases and J by 4 bases. Germline V gives CDR1 MNHNY, CDR2 SVGAGI (reference sequence). As DNA, the CDR3 is TGTGCCAGCAGTACCGGGACAGGGCGGGCCTATGGCTACACCTTC. Translating gives CASSTGTGRAYGYTF.

J is TRBJ1-1 and V is TRBV28; TRBD1 agrees at 12 bases. The length of the CDR3 is 16 residues. J lost 4 bases, V lost 4 bases, and 7 bases had no gene match. Germline CDR1 is MDHEN and CDR2 is SYDVKM. The chain's CDR3 is CASSSPGTGGITEAFF. DNA for the CDR3: TGTGCCAGCAGTTCCCCCGGGACAGGGGGCATCACTGAAGCTTTCTTT. Full variable domain (missing parts from reference TRBV28 and TRBJ1-1): DVKVTQSSRYLVKRTGEKVFLECVQDMDHENMFWYRQDPGLGLRLIYFSYDVKMKEKGDIPEGYSVSREKKERFSLILESASTNQTSMYLCASSSPGTGGITEAFFGQGTRLTVV.

This clone was counted only a few times. The chain uses TRBV12-3 or TRBV12-4 and TRBJ2-3; 7 nucleotides align to TRBD1. This CDR3 has 13 residues. V was clipped by 6 bases and J by 5 bases; unmatched bases: 5. CDR3: CASRLTGKDTQYF. The CDR3 DNA follows: TGTGCCAGCAGACTGACAGGGAAAGATACGCAGTATTTT.

The CDR3, as DNA: TGTGCCAGCAGTAAAGAGACAGGGAATCCCTTAGGCTACACCTTC. Its translation is CASSKETGNPLGYTF. This sequence joins TRBV28 and TRBJ1-2; the match to TRBD1 covers 7 bases. This CDR3 is 15 amino acids long. Germline V gene lookup returns CDR1 MDHEN and CDR2 SYDVKM. J lost 8 bases, V lost 5 bases, and 14 bases had no gene match.

The chain has TRBV12-3 or TRBV12-4 and TRBJ2-7; a weak D match, TRBD1 (6 bases). The CDR3 has 13 residues. Trimming took off 7 bases at V and 5 bases at J, with 15 bases between the two ends. The CDR3 DNA sequence: TGTGCCAGCACCTTAAGGGGGACGGACGAGCAGTACTTC. Amino acid sequence: CASTLRGTDEQYF.

The chain employs TRBV15 and TRBJ1-5; a weak D match, TRBD1 (5 bases). This CDR3 contains 14 residues. V was trimmed by 3 bases and J by 2 bases, leaving 8 bases between them. Germline loops: CDR1 LNHNV, CDR2 YYDKDF (reference sequence). The CDR3 spells CATSSSRGNQPQHF. The CDR3 nucleotides are TGTGCCACCAGCAGCAGCAGGGGCAATCAGCCCCAGCATTTT.

V gene TRBV5-4 combines with J gene TRBJ1-6, with 7 bases fitting TRBD1. This CDR3 has 17 amino acids. With 3 bases clipped from V and 18 bases from J, the junction kept 24 bases outside the gene matches. Germline loops: CDR1 SGHNT, CDR2 YYREEE (reference sequence). The CDR3 sequence: CASSYTQAGTEGSRCHF. CDR3 in DNA: TGTGCCAGCAGCTATACCCAGGCGGGGACAGAAGGGTCGAGGTGCCACTTT.

The genes are TRBV28 and TRBJ1-6; D not resolved. This CDR3 has 15 residues. Trimming left V 3 bases short and J 5 bases short, with 11 bases between. Per the germline V gene, CDR1 is MDHEN and CDR2 is SYDVKM. The CDR3 DNA is TGTGCCAGCAGTTTTGGGCAGGCAGATAATTCACCCCTCCACTTT. It specifies CASSFGQADNSPLHF.

This chain uses TRBV30 with TRBJ1-1; D may be TRBD1 (5 bases). Germline V lookup: CDR1 GTSNPN, CDR2 SVGIG (reference sequence). Trimming removed 1 base at V and 10 bases at J, with 16 bases between. The CDR3 sequence is 13 residues long. CDR3 bases: TGTGCCTGGAGTGCCCCGGTGGGGGGGAGAGCTTTCTTT. This gives the protein CAWSAPVGGRAFF.

This clone was picked up one time. This chain uses TRBV29-1 with TRBJ1-3, with TRBD1 as a possible D gene (6 bases). The CDR3 consists of 13 residues. Germline-derived CDR1 and CDR2 are SQVTM and ANQGSEA. Trimming took off 5 bases at V and 0 bases at J, with 8 bases between the two ends. The CDR3 spells CSVTTGSGNTIYF. DNA of the CDR3: TGCAGCGTTACGACAGGCTCTGGAAACACCATATATTTT.